The following is a T cell receptor beta chain sequence with its context. The data were taken from a study of T cell changes during pregnancy in multiple sclerosis. V shed 3 bases and J shed 5 bases, with 23 bases lying between them. Germline-derived CDR1 and CDR2 are SGDLS and YYNGEE. There are 17 residues in the CDR3. Clones were read by immunoSEQ multiplex PCR, and TCRdb kept only the in-frame ones, dropping some. The sample has roughly 40,000 clones, 91% seen once; the top ten hold approximately 0.71%. V and J are TRBV9 and TRBJ2-5; D may be TRBD2 (7 bases). The sample was CD4+ T cells from peripheral blood mononuclear cells, taken before pregnancy. This clonotype was sampled from a female donor with multiple sclerosis, enrolled in a pregnancy study. As DNA, the CDR3 is TGTGCCAGCAGCGCGGACCCCCGGGGGGCCGGGTGGGAGACCCAGTACTTC. As protein: CASSADPRGAGWETQYF.